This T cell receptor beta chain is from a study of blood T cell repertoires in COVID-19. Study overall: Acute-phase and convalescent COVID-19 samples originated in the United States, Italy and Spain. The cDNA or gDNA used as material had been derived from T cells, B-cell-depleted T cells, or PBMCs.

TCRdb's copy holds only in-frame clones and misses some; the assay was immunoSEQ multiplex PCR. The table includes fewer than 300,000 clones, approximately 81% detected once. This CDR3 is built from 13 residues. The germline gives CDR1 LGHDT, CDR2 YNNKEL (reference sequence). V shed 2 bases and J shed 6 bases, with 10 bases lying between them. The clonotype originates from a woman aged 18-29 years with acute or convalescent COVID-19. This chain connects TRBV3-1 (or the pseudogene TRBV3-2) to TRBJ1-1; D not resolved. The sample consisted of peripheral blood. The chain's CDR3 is CASSQQVRAEAFF. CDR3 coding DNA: TGTGCCAGCAGCCAACAGGTTAGAGCTGAAGCTTTCTTT.